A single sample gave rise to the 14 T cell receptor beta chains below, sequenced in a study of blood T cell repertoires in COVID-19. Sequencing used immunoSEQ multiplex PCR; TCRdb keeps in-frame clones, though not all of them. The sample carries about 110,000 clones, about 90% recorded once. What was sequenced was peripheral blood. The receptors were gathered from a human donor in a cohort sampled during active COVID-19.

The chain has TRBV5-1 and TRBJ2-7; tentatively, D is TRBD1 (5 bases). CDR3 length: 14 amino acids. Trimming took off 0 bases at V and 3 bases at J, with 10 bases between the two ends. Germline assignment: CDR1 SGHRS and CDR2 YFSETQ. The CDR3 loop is CASSLGGSSYEQYF. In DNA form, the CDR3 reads TGCGCCAGCAGCTTGGGGGGCTCAAGCTACGAGCAGTACTTC. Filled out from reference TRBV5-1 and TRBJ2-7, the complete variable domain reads KAGVTQTPRYLIKTRGQQVTLSCSPISGHRSVSWYQQTPGQGLQFLFEYFSETQRNKGNFPGRFSGRQFSNSRSEMNVSTLELGDSALYLCASSLGGSSYEQYFGPGTRLTVT.

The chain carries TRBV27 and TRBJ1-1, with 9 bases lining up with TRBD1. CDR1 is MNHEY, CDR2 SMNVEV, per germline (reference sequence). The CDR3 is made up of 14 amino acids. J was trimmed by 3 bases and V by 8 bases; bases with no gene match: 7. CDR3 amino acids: CASGRDREHTEAFF. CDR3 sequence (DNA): TGTGCCAGCGGACGGGACAGGGAACACACTGAAGCTTTCTTT.

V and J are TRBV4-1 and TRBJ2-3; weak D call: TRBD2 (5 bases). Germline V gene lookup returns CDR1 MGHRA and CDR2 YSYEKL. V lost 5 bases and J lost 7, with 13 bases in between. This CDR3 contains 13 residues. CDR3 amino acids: CASSTPSGYTQYF. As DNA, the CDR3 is TGCGCCAGCAGCACCCCCTCGGGGTATACGCAGTATTTT.

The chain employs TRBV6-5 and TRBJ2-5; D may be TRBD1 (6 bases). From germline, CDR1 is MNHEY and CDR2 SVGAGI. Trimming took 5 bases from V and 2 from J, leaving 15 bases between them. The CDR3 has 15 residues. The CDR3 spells CASSTGSWGQETQYF. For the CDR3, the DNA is TGTGCCAGCAGTACAGGGTCGTGGGGGCAAGAGACCCAGTACTTC.

This chain's CDR3 is CASSQEGGVARFEAFF. The CDR3, as DNA: TGCGCCAGCAGCCAAGAAGGAGGGGTGGCCAGATTTGAAGCTTTCTTT. The chain joins TRBV4-3 to TRBJ1-1; maybe TRBD1 (5 bases). The V gene lost 0 bases and the J gene lost 7 bases, with 18 bases spanning the gap. The CDR3 has 16 amino acids. Germline V gene data show CDR1 as LGHNA and CDR2 as YSLEER.

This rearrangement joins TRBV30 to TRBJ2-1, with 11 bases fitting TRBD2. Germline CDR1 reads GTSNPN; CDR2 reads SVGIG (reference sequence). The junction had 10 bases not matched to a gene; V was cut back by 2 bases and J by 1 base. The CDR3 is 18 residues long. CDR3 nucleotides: TGTGCCTGGAGTCTTTTAGCGGGGGGGCCCGGGTCCTACAATGAGCAGTTCTTC. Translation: CAWSLLAGGPGSYNEQFF.

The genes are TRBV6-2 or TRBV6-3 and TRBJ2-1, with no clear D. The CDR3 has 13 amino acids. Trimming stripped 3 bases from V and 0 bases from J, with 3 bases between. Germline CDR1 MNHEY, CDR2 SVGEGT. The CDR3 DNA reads TGTGCCAGCAGTTATAACTCCTACAATGAGCAGTTCTTC. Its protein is CASSYNSYNEQFF.

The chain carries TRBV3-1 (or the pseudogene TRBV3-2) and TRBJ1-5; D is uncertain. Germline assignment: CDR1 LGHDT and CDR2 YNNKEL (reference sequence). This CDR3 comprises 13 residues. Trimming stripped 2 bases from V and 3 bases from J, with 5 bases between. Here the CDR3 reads CASSQSVNQPQHF. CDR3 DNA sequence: TGTGCCAGCAGCCAATCAGTCAATCAGCCCCAGCATTTT.

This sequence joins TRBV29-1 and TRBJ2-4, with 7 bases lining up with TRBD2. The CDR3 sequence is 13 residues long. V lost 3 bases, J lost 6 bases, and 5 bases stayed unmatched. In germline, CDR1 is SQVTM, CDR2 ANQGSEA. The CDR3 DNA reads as TGCAGCGTTGAGAATTGGGGGGGAAACATTCAGTACTTC. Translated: CSVENWGGNIQYF.

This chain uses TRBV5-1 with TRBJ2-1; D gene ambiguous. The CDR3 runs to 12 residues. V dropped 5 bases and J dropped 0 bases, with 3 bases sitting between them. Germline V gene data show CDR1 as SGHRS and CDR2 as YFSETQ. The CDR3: CASSHSYNEQFF. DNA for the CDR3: TGCGCCAGCAGTCACTCCTACAATGAGCAGTTCTTC.

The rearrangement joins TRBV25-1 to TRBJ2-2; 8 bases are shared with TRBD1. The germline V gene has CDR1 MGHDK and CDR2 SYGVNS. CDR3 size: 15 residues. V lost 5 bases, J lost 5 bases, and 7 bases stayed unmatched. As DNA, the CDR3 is TGTGCCAGCAGTTCGCAGGGGGCTAGGACCGGGGAGCTGTTTTTT. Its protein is CASSSQGARTGELFF.

CDR3 nucleotide sequence: TGTGCCAGCAGCATCGACAGGGGAGATACGCAGTATTTT. As protein: CASSIDRGDTQYF. The rearrangement uses TRBV11-1 and TRBJ2-3, with TRBD1 matching over 8 bases. Trimming at V came to 5 bases and at J to 5 bases, leaving 3 bases not matched to a gene. Germline loops: CDR1 SGHAT, CDR2 FQDESV (reference sequence). The CDR3 length is 13 residues.

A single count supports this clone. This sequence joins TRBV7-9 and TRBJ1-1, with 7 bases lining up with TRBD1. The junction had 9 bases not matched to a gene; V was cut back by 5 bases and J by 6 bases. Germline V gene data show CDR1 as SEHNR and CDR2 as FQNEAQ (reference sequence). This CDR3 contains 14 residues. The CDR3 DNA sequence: TGTGCCAGCAGCCCCTGGGACAGAGGCTCTGAAGCTTTCTTT. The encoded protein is CASSPWDRGSEAFF.

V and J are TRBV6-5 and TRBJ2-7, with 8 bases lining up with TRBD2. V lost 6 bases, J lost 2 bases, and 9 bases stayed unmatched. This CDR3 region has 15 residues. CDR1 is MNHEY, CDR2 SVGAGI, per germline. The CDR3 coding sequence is TGTGCCAGCAGACACGTCAGCGGGAGTGCCTACGAGCAGTACTTC. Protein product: CASRHVSGSAYEQYF.